The source of this TCR beta chain is a study of early T cells in non-severe SARS-CoV-2 infection. Via MiXCR, TCRdb re-called the 5' RACE reads, giving one row per CDR3 protein. The sample has fewer than 60,000 distinct CDR3 sequences, 7% to 10% seen once. This clonotype was seen at least ten times. The CDR3 contains 15 residues. Germline V gene lookup returns CDR1 SGHTA and CDR2 FQGNSA. V trimming: 2 bases; J trimming: 6 bases; junction bases outside the gene matches: 4. Sequencing was performed on whole blood. This chain joins TRBV7-2 and TRBJ1-3; 10 bases map to TRBD1. The receptor's source is an adult who was a healthcare worker with PCR-confirmed SARS-CoV-2 infection or an uninfected control (not recorded which). The CDR3 sequence: CASSLRGTGVNTIYF. CDR3 DNA: TGTGCCAGCAGCTTACGAGGGACAGGGGTAAACACCATATATTTT.